This T cell receptor beta chain emerged from a study of identical twins. TCRdb independently ran MiXCR on the 5' RACE reads; one entry per CDR3 protein. The sample consists of around 250,000 distinct CDR3 sequences, approximately 11% of them appearing once. Healthy Caucasians, and only they, were the donors. Points from the study as a whole: Beta out-of-frame twin sharing showed a weaker excess. Invariant MAIT and iNKT cells are populations that could partly confound zero-insertion analyses. Beta clonotypes that were abundant in cord blood contained fewer insertions, a pattern absent from memory repertoires.

This clonotype was seen repeatedly, ten times or more. Its specificity is not known. The data also belong to a second study, concerning yellow fever vaccine responses in identical twins.

The TCR was taken from a woman aged 18 to 35 in good health. Sequencing was done on a sample of memory (CD45RO+) T cells sorted from blood.

This CDR3 reads CASSLGRGSYQETQYF. The DNA of the CDR3 is TGTGCCAGCAGCCTTGGGCGGGGATCGTACCAAGAGACCCAGTACTTC. The V gene is TRBV7-2, the J gene TRBJ2-5; the D gene is possibly TRBD2 (6 bases). CDR3 length: 16 residues. V lost 5 bases, J lost 0 bases, and 16 bases lay in between. Germline CDR1 reads SGHTA; CDR2 reads FQGNSA.